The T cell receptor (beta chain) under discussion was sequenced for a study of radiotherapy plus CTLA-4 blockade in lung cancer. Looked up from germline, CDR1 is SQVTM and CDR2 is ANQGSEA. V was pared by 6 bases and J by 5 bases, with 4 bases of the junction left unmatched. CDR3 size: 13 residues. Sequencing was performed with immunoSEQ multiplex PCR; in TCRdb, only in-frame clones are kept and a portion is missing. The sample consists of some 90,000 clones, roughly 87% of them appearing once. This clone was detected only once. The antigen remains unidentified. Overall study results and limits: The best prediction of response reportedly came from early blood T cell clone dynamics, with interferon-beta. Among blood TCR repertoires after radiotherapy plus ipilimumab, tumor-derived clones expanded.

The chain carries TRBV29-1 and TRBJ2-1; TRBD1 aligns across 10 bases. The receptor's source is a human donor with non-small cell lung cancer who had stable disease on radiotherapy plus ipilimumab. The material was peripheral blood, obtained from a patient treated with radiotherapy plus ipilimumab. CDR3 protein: CSVDRGDHNEQFF. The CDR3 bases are TGCAGCGTGGACAGGGGGGACCACAATGAGCAGTTCTTC.